This passage covers 28 T cell receptor beta chains from one sample sequenced in a study of PD-1 blockade in mismatch repair-deficient tumors. Using immunoSEQ multiplex PCR, the repertoire was profiled, and TCRdb retains in-frame clones only, with some absent. The profile shows approximately 130,000 clones, 86% of them singletons. The material was peripheral blood, obtained 44 weeks after starting pembrolizumab. These receptors were taken from an adult with mismatch repair-deficient cancer.

The rearrangement uses TRBV6-1 and TRBJ2-2, with 12 positions matching TRBD2. Looked up from germline, CDR1 is MNHNS and CDR2 is SASEGT. CDR3 size: 15 residues. With 2 bases clipped from V and 6 bases from J, the junction kept 1 base outside the gene matches. The CDR3, as DNA: TGTGCCAGCAGTGAACTAGCGGGAGGGCCCGGGGAGCTGTTTTTT. The encoded protein is CASSELAGGPGELFF.

The chain uses TRBV6-6 and TRBJ2-7; D might be TRBD2 (5 bases). V was cut by 5 bases and J by 4 bases, with 18 bases left in between. Germline assignment: CDR1 MNHNY and CDR2 SVGAGI (reference sequence). CDR3 length equals 15 residues. The CDR3 DNA reads as TGTGCCAGCAGTCTACACCGGGAAAGTAAATACGAGCAGTACTTC. Translating gives CASSLHRESKYEQYF.

The chain combines TRBV4-3 with TRBJ2-1; 9 nucleotides agree with TRBD2. Germline-derived CDR1 and CDR2 are LGHNA and YSLEER. Trimming at V came to 2 bases and at J to 3 bases, leaving 11 bases not matched to a gene. The CDR3 is 18 amino acids. CDR3 amino acids: CASSQSPSSGKIYNEQFF. The CDR3 bases are TGCGCCAGCAGCCAATCCCCATCTAGCGGGAAGATCTACAATGAGCAGTTCTTC.

The J gene is TRBJ2-5, the V gene TRBV28; 10 nucleotides agree with TRBD1. Unmatched junction bases numbered 6, after V lost 3 bases and J lost 5 bases. Per germline, CDR1 MDHEN and CDR2 SYDVKM. The CDR3 totals 15 residues. The DNA of the CDR3 is TGTGCCAGCAGTTTCTCCGGGACAGGGGACGAGACCCAGTACTTC. Translating it yields CASSFSGTGDETQYF.

The chain joins TRBV7-6 to TRBJ2-7; maybe TRBD1 (6 bases). V lost 5 bases, J lost 2 bases, and 19 bases lay in between. The CDR3 has 16 residues. CDR1 is SGHVS, CDR2 FNYEAQ, per germline. The CDR3 DNA reads TGTGCCAGCAGCCGGGTTGGGGGCATTAATACCTACGAGCAGTACTTC. This codes for CASSRVGGINTYEQYF.

The chain recombines TRBV19 with TRBJ1-5; 10 bases match TRBD1. Germline V gene lookup returns CDR1 LNHDA and CDR2 SQIVND (reference sequence). CDR3 size: 16 residues. V trimming: 5 bases; J trimming: 6 bases; junction bases outside the gene matches: 10. In nucleotides, the CDR3 is TGTGCCAGTAGTTCGCCGACCCGGGACAGGGGTCAGCCCCAGCATTTT. It specifies CASSSPTRDRGQPQHF.

This clone was observed a handful of times. The V gene is TRBV27, the J gene TRBJ2-7; 7 positions agree with TRBD1. CDR3 length equals 14 residues. V trimming: 5 bases; J trimming: 6 bases; junction bases outside the gene matches: 10. Germline CDR1 MNHEY, CDR2 SMNVEV (reference sequence). The CDR3 coding sequence is TGTGCCAGCAGTGGGACAGCTACTGACCTCGAGCAGTACTTC. As protein: CASSGTATDLEQYF.

The CDR3 DNA reads as TGCGCCAGCAGCCAAGAAGCGGATTATAGCAATCAGCCCCAGCATTTT. This codes for CASSQEADYSNQPQHF. The rearrangement uses TRBV4-1 and TRBJ1-5; D uncertain. The CDR3 runs to 16 residues. V lost 0 bases to trimming and J lost 0 bases, with 9 bases between them. From germline, CDR1 is MGHRA and CDR2 YSYEKL.

With respect to this clone: Just one base apart from a much larger clone, this may be a read error. The chain combines TRBV7-9 with TRBJ2-3; D is undetermined. This CDR3 region has 11 residues. Germline V CDR1 and CDR2: SEHNR, FQNEAQ (reference sequence). Trimming took 1 base from V and 5 from J, leaving 1 base between them. CDR3 sequence: CASSLEDTQYF. CDR3 bases: TGTGCCAGCAGCTTAGAAGATACGCAGTATTTT.

This chain uses TRBV11-2 with TRBJ2-7, with TRBD2 as a possible D gene (7 bases). Germline V gives CDR1 SGHAT, CDR2 FQNNGV. The length of the CDR3 is 17 residues. Trimming shortened V by 2 bases and J by 6 bases, and 23 bases separated the two germline ends. The CDR3 coding sequence is TGTGCCAGCAGCTTAATTGGGGGTGGGGGGGCCTATGTCGAGCAGTACTTC. It translates to CASSLIGGGGAYVEQYF. The whole variable domain, filled in from reference TRBV11-2 and TRBJ2-7, reads EAGVAQSPRYKIIEKRQSVAFWCNPISGHATLYWYQQILGQGPKLLIQFQNNGVVDDSQLPKDRFSAERLKGVDSTLKIQPAKLEDSAVYLCASSLIGGGGAYVEQYFGPGTRLTVT.

The chain uses TRBV19 and TRBJ2-1, with 8 bases lining up with TRBD2. Germline values: CDR1 LNHDA, CDR2 SQIVND (reference sequence). This CDR3 is 13 amino acids long. V lost 9 bases to trimming and J lost 0 bases; unmatched junction nucleotides: 1. The DNA of the CDR3 is TGTGCCAGCGGGAGGGCCTCCTACAATGAGCAGTTCTTC. Translating it yields CASGRASYNEQFF.

The chain combines TRBV4-1 with TRBJ2-7; 8 bases line up with TRBD2. The length of the CDR3 is 15 residues. V shed 3 bases and J 1 base; nucleotides not matched to a gene: 5. Germline V gene sequence: CDR1 MGHRA, CDR2 YSYEKL. The CDR3 DNA follows: TGCGCCAGCAGCCACCCCGGGACTAGGTCCTACGAGCAGTACTTC. Residues: CASSHPGTRSYEQYF.

The chain is built from TRBV7-2 and TRBJ2-7, with 10 nucleotides matching TRBD2. The CDR3 has 16 residues. Germline CDR1 reads SGHTA; CDR2 reads FQGNSA. Trimming took 0 bases from V and 5 from J; bases not matched to a gene: 7. The DNA for the CDR3 is TGTGCCAGCAGCTTAGCGTCTCTAGCGGGAGCTAACGAGCAGTACTTC. It codes for CASSLASLAGANEQYF.

The chain couples TRBV7-6 to TRBJ2-5; D is uncertain. The germline CDR1 and CDR2 sequences are SGHVS and FNYEAQ. V was cut by 4 bases and J by 11 bases, with 17 bases left in between. The CDR3 sequence is 13 residues long. The DNA of the CDR3 is TGTGCCAGCAGCTCCTCGGCGGCTCTCGCTCAGTACTTC. Translated: CASSSSAALAQYF.

The V call is TRBV6-5, the J call TRBJ1-1; weak D call: TRBD1 (6 bases). V was trimmed by 4 bases and J by 0 bases, leaving 15 bases between them. Germline CDR1 reads MNHEY; CDR2 reads SVGAGI. This CDR3 region has 16 residues. The CDR3 here is CASSSTGRGLNTEAFF. CDR3 DNA sequence: TGTGCCAGCAGTTCCACAGGGCGGGGGTTGAACACTGAAGCTTTCTTT.

V usage is TRBV4-1 and J usage is TRBJ2-3; 11 bases fit TRBD2. Germline V gene sequence: CDR1 MGHRA, CDR2 YSYEKL. J was trimmed by 5 bases and V by 4 bases; bases with no gene match: 17. This CDR3 is 19 amino acids long. The CDR3 here is CASSRWLTFSGRAGDTQYF. The CDR3 nucleotides read TGCGCCAGCAGCCGGTGGCTCACATTTAGCGGGAGGGCAGGAGATACGCAGTATTTT.

At least ten counts were recorded for this clone. The chain couples TRBV5-1 to TRBJ1-3, with TRBD1 matching over 8 bases. The germline V gene encodes CDR1 SGHRS and CDR2 YFSETQ. This CDR3 spans 14 amino acids. Trimming took 5 bases from V and 8 from J; bases not matched to a gene: 9. The CDR3 here is CASRSGQVEDTIYF. The CDR3 DNA sequence: TGCGCCAGCAGGTCGGGACAGGTGGAGGACACCATATATTTT. Full variable domain (outside the CDR3, taken from reference TRBV5-1 and TRBJ1-3): KAGVTQTPRYLIKTRGQQVTLSCSPISGHRSVSWYQQTPGQGLQFLFEYFSETQRNKGNFPGRFSGRQFSNSRSEMNVSTLELGDSALYLCASRSGQVEDTIYFGEGSWLTVV.

The chain joins TRBV28 to TRBJ2-5; possibly TRBD1 for D (6 bases). The CDR3 length is 13 residues. Germline CDR1 and CDR2: MDHEN and SYDVKM. V was clipped by 5 bases and J by 4 bases, with 11 bases between them. The CDR3 protein is CASSETGSETQYF. The DNA of the CDR3 is TGTGCCAGCAGTGAGACAGGCTCAGAGACCCAGTACTTC.

V gene TRBV27 combines with J gene TRBJ2-7; either TRBD1 or TRBD2 may fit D (6 bases each). CDR3 size: 15 residues. V dropped 2 bases and J dropped 0 bases, with 11 bases sitting between them. Germline V gene lookup returns CDR1 MNHEY and CDR2 SMNVEV (reference sequence). CDR3 amino acids: CASSLRGPVSYEQYF. Written as DNA, the CDR3 is TGTGCCAGCAGTTTACGGGGGCCGGTCTCCTACGAGCAGTACTTC.

This clone was observed a single time. This chain joins TRBV29-1 and TRBJ2-5; tentative D call: TRBD2 (6 bases). From germline, CDR1 is SQVTM and CDR2 ANQGSEA. V lost 7 bases and J lost 0, with 18 bases in between. CDR3 length: 15 amino acids. This chain's CDR3 is CSGSPWGEYQETQYF. The CDR3 DNA is TGCAGCGGATCGCCCTGGGGGGAGTACCAAGAGACCCAGTACTTC.

J is TRBJ2-7 and V is TRBV7-2, with 8 bases identical to TRBD1. Per the germline V gene, CDR1 is SGHTA and CDR2 is FQGNSA. CDR3 length: 15 amino acids. V trimming: 4 bases; J trimming: 3 bases; junction bases outside the gene matches: 8. The CDR3 nucleotides are TGTGCCAGCAGCTACATCACAGGGGGTATCTACGAGCAGTACTTC. Protein product: CASSYITGGIYEQYF.

The chain links TRBV4-1 to TRBJ1-1, with 12 nucleotides matching TRBD1. This CDR3 has 15 residues. The germline V gene has CDR1 MGHRA and CDR2 YSYEKL. V gave up 4 bases and J gave up 6 bases; unmatched junction bases: 6. CDR3 amino acids: CASSPRDRGLAEAFF. CDR3 nucleotides: TGCGCCAGCAGCCCTAGGGACAGGGGGCTCGCTGAAGCTTTCTTT.

The chain links TRBV30 to TRBJ1-5, with 11 bases matching TRBD1. V was clipped by 5 bases and J by 6 bases; unmatched bases: 3. The CDR3 contains 13 residues. Germline V CDR1 and CDR2: GTSNPN, SVGIG (reference sequence). The CDR3 here is CAWGTGGIQPQHF. CDR3 nucleotide sequence: TGTGCCTGGGGGACAGGGGGGATTCAGCCCCAGCATTTT.

The rearrangement links TRBV15 to TRBJ1-5; D unresolved. Trimming removed 5 bases at V and 2 bases at J, with 10 bases between. This CDR3 comprises 14 residues. Germline CDR1 is LNHNV and CDR2 is YYDKDF (reference sequence). This CDR3 reads CATSGTRGNQPQHF. As DNA, the CDR3 is TGTGCCACCAGCGGAACAAGGGGCAATCAGCCCCAGCATTTT. The whole variable domain, remainder taken from reference TRBV15 and TRBJ1-5, is DAMVIQNPRYQVTQFGKPVTLSCSQTLNHNVMYWYQQKSSQAPKLLFHYYDKDFNNEADTPDNFQSRRPNTSFCFLDIRSPGLGDTAMYLCATSGTRGNQPQHFGDGTRLSIL.

This clone appeared a few times. The V call is TRBV4-2, the J call TRBJ2-5, with a tentative D call TRBD2 (8 bases). Germline V gene data show CDR1 as LGHNA and CDR2 as YNFKEQ. This CDR3 has 16 residues. Trimming removed 0 bases from V and 4 bases from J, with 15 bases in between. The DNA for the CDR3 is TGTGCCAGCAGCCAAGATAAGGGGGCGGGAGGAGAGACCCAGTACTTC. Its protein is CASSQDKGAGGETQYF.

V and J are TRBV10-3 and TRBJ2-2; D unclear. This CDR3 is built from 14 residues. CDR1 is ENHRY, CDR2 SYGVKD, per germline. Between the trimmed V and J ends, which lost 2 bases and 5 bases, there was a span of 9 bases. CDR3 sequence reads: CAISEGQKTGELFF. The CDR3 nucleotides read TGTGCCATCAGTGAGGGCCAGAAGACCGGGGAGCTGTTTTTT.

The chain recombines TRBV6-5 with TRBJ2-7, with 9 bases fitting TRBD1. The V gene's germline CDR1 is MNHEY and CDR2 SVGAGI. V was clipped by 5 bases and J by 7 bases; unmatched bases: 9. This CDR3 comprises 14 residues. CDR3: CASSDGTGLREQYF. The CDR3 DNA reads as TGTGCCAGCAGTGACGGGACAGGGTTGAGAGAGCAGTACTTC.

This rearrangement joins TRBV5-6 to TRBJ2-3; D is undetermined. Trimming removed 6 bases at V and 8 bases at J, with 22 bases between. The CDR3 contains 15 residues. The germline CDR1 and CDR2 sequences are SGHDT and YYEEEE. The CDR3 here is CASTHEGPTRGTQYF. In DNA, the CDR3 is TGTGCCAGCACCCATGAAGGACCGACCAGAGGTACGCAGTATTTT.